Sequencing of this T cell receptor (beta chain) was carried out in a study of blood T cell repertoires in COVID-19. Overall study: Samples came from the United States, Italy and Spain, spanning acute and convalescent COVID-19.

Produced via immunoSEQ multiplex PCR; TCRdb's table is partial and in-frame only. Of fewer than 350,000 clones listed, approximately 85% are singletons. This clonotype originated in a human donor in a cohort sampled during active COVID-19. The sequenced sample was peripheral blood.

CDR3: CASSQDGQGHQPQHF. The CDR3 DNA follows: TGTGCCAGCAGCCAAGACGGACAGGGCCATCAGCCCCAGCATTTT. The chain carries TRBV3-1 (or the pseudogene TRBV3-2) and TRBJ1-5; 8 bases fit TRBD1. The junction had 3 bases not matched to a gene; V was cut back by 0 bases and J by 5 bases. This CDR3 has 15 amino acids. The germline gives CDR1 LGHDT, CDR2 YNNKEL (reference sequence).